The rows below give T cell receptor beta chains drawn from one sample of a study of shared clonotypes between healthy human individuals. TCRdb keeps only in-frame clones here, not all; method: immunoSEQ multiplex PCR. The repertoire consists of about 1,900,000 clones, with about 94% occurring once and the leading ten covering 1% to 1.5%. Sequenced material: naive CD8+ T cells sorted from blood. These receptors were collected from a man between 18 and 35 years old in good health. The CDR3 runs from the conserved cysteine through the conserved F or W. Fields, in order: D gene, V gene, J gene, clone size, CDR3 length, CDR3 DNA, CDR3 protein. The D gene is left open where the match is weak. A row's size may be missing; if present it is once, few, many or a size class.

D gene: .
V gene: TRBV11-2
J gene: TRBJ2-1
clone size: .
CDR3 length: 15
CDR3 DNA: TGTGCCAGCAGCTCTTACCTCGTGACAAGGAATGAGCAGTTCTTC
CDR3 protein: CASSSYLVTRNEQFF

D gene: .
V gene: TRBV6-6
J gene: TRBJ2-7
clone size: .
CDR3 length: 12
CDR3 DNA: TGTGCCAGCAGGGTCAGCTCCTACGAGCAGTACTTC
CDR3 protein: CASRVSSYEQYF

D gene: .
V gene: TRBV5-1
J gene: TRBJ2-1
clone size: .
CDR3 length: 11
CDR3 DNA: TGCGCCAGCAGCTTTGGGACTGAGCGGTTCTTC
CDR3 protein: CASSFGTERFF

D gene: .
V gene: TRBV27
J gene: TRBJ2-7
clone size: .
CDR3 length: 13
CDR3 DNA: TGTGCCAGCAGCCCAGGGGGGTGGCACGAGCAGTACTTC
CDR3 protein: CASSPGGWHEQYF

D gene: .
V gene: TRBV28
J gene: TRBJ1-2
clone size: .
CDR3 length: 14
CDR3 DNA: TGTGCCAGCAGTTTGTCCGGACACTATTATGGCTACACCTTC
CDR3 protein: CASSLSGHYYGYTF

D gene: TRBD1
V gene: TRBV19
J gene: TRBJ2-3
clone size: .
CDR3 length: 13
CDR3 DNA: TGTGCCAGTAGTATTACAGGGGGGGATACGCAGTATTTT
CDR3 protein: CASSITGGDTQYF

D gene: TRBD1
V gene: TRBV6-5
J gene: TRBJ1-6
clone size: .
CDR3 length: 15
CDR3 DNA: TGTGCCAGCAGTGTACAGGGGACTACGGATTCACCCCTCCACTTT
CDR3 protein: CASSVQGTTDSPLHF

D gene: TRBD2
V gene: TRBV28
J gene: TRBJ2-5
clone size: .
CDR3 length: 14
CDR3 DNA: TGTGCCAGCAGTCGGGGACTAGCTATTGAGACCCAGTACTTC
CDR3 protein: CASSRGLAIETQYF

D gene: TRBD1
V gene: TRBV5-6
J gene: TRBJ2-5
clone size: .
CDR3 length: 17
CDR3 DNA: TGTGCCAGCAGCTTCTTGGGTGAGGGGGCGTTCGTTGAGACCCAGTACTTC
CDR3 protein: CASSFLGEGAFVETQYF

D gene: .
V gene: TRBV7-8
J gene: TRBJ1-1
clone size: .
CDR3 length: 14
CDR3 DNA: TGTGCCAGCAGCCCATTGCTGGGTACGGATGAAGCTTTCTTT
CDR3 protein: CASSPLLGTDEAFF

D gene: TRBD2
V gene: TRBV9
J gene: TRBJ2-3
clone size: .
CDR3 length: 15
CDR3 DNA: TGTGCCAGCAGCGTGGGTACTAGCGGGGCAGATACGCAGTATTTT
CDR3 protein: CASSVGTSGADTQYF

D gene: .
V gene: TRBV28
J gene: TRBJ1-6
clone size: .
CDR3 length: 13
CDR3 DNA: TGTGCCAGCAGTTATGGGGGGGACTCACCCCTCCACTTT
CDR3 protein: CASSYGGDSPLHF

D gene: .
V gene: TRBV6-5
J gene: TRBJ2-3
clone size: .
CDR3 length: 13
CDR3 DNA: TGTGCTAGCAGGTCCCGTTTCTGGGATACGCAGTATTTT
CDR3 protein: CASRSRFWDTQYF

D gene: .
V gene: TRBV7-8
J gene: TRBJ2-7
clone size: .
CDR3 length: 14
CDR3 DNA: TGTGCCAGCAGCTTAGGGAGTAGCTTCGACGAGCAGTACTTC
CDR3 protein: CASSLGSSFDEQYF

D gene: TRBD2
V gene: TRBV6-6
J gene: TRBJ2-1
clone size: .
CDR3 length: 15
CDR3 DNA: TGTGCCAGCAGTTACTCGATAGCGGGAGGACCTGAGCAGTTCTTC
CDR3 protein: CASSYSIAGGPEQFF

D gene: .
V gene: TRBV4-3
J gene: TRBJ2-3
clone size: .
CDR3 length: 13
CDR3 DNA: TGCGCCAGCAGCCATACAGGGTGGGATACGCAGTATTTT
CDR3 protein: CASSHTGWDTQYF

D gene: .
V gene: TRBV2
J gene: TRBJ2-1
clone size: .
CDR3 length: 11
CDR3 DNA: TGTGCCAGCAGCGACAGCAATGAGCAGTTCTTC
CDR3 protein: CASSDSNEQFF

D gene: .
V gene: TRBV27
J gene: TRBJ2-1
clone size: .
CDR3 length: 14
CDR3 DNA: TGTGCCAGCAGTACCGTCCCCCCCACAGGAGAGCAGTTCTTC
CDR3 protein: CASSTVPPTGEQFF

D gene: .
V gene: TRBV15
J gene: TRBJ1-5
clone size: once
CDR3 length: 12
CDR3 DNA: TGTGCCACAGGGGAGGTGAACCAGCCCCAGCATTTT
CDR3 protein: CATGEVNQPQHF

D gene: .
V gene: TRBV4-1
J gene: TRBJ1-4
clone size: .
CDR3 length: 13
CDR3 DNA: TGCGCCAGCAGCTACCACAGGGATTTGGAACTGTTTTTT
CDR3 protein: CASSYHRDLELFF

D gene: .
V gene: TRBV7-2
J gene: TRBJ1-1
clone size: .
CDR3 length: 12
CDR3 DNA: TGTGCCAGCAGCTTCGTTGGAACTGAAGCTTTCTTT
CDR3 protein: CASSFVGTEAFF

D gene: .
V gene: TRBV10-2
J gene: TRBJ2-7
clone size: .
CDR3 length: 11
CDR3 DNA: TGCGCCAGCGGCAGGGGTTACGAGCAGTACTTC
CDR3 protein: CASGRGYEQYF

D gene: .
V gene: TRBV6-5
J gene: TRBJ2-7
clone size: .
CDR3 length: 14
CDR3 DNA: TGTGCCACCAGACGTCGGGACCTCTCCTACGAGCAGTACTTC
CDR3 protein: CATRRRDLSYEQYF

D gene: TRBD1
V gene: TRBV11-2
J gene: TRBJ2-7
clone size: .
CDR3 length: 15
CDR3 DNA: TGTGCCAGCAGCCCCTGGGTCCAGGGGGCTCGGGAGCAGTACTTC
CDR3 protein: CASSPWVQGAREQYF

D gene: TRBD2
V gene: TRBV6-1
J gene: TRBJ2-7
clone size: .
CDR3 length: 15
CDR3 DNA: TGTGCCAGCAACGATCTAGCGGGGGGACCCTACGAGCAGTACTTC
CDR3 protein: CASNDLAGGPYEQYF

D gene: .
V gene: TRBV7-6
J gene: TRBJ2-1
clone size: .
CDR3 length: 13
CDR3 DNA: TGTGCCAGCAGCTTAGTTCCAGGGAATGAGCAGTTCTTC
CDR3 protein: CASSLVPGNEQFF

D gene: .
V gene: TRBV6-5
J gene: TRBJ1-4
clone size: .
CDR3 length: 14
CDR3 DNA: TGTGCCAGCAGTTATAAAACAGCCGGAGGACCACTGTTTTTT
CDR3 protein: CASSYKTAGGPLFF

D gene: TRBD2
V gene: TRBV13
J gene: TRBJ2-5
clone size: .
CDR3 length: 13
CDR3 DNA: TGTGCCAGCAGCGGAAGCGGGGGCGTGACCCAGTACTTC
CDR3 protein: CASSGSGGVTQYF

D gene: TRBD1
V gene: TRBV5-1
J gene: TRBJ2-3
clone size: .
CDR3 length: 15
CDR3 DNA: TGCGCCAGCAGCCCCGGGACAGTGGACTGGGATACGCAGTATTTT
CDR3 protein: CASSPGTVDWDTQYF

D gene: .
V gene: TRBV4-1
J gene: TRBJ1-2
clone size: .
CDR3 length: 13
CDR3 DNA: TGCGCCAGCAGCCAGACCCCTCCGAGTGGCTACACCTTC
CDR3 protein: CASSQTPPSGYTF

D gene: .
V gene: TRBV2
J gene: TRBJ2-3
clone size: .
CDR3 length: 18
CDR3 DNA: TGTGCCAGCAGTGAAGCGCTGGTTGGGCAGGGGACCACAGATACGCAGTATTTT
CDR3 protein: CASSEALVGQGTTDTQYF

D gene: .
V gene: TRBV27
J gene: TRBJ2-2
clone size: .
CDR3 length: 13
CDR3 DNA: TGTGCCAGCAAGGGGCTGGGCACCGGGGAGCTGTTTTTT
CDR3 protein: CASKGLGTGELFF

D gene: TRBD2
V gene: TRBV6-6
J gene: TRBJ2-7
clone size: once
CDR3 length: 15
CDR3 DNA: TGTGCCAGCAGTCCCTCGACTAGCGGCTCCTACGAGCAGTACTTC
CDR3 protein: CASSPSTSGSYEQYF

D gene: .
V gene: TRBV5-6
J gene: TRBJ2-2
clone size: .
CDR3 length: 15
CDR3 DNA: TGTGCCAGCAGCTTGGGGTTATCAGGGGACGGGGAGCTGTTTTTT
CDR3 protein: CASSLGLSGDGELFF

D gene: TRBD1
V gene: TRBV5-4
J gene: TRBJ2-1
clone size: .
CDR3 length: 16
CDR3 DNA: TGTGCCAGCAGCGACCGTCGGGCAGGGGGCGGGAATGAGCAGTTCTTC
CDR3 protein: CASSDRRAGGGNEQFF

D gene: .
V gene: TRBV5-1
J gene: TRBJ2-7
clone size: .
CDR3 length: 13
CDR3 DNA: TGCGCCAGCAGCTTAAACATCATGTACGAGCAGTACTTC
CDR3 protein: CASSLNIMYEQYF